This T cell receptor (beta chain) was sequenced in a study of identical twins. The study, taken as a whole, reports: Researchers reported excess low generation probability among twin-shared out-of-frame alpha sequences. Memory repertoires lacked the insertion deficit that abundant cord blood beta clonotypes showed.

V was cut by 3 bases and J by 0 bases, with 5 bases left in between. The CDR3 length is 14 residues. TCRdb reanalysed the 5' RACE reads using MiXCR and keeps one entry per CDR3 protein. The sample carries fewer than 900,000 distinct CDR3 sequences, around 20% recorded once. This clonotype was seen a handful of times. Its target is unknown. The same sample was also used in a study of T cells expressing NK-cell markers. Per that paper: Seven sequenced donors out of eight were HCMV-seropositive, one seronegative.

Sequencing was done on a sample of PBMCs. The sequence derives from a woman aged 18-29 years in good health. V and J are TRBV12-3 or TRBV12-4 and TRBJ2-2; D is undetermined. CDR3 region: CASSFPPNTGELFF. CDR3 sequence (DNA): TGTGCCAGCAGTTTCCCTCCGAACACCGGGGAGCTGTTTTTT.